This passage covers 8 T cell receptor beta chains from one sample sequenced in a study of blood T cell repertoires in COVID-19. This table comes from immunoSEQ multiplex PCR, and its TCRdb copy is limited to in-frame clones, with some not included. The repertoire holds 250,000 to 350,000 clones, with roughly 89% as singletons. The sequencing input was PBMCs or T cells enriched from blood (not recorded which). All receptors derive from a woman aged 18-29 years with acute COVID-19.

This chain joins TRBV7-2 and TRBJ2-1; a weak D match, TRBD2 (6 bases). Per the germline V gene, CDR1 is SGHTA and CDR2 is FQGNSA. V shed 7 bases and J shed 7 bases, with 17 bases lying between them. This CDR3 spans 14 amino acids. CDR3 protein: CASTWGGAGNEQFF. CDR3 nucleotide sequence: TGTGCCAGCACCTGGGGCGGGGCGGGGAATGAGCAGTTCTTC.

CDR3 nucleotide sequence: TGTGCCAGCAGTTATCTACAGGGGGCAGGGGGCTACACCTTC. Translation gives CASSYLQGAGGYTF. The chain uses TRBV27 and TRBJ1-2; TRBD1 matches 9 bases. The junction had 8 bases not matched to a gene; V was cut back by 4 bases and J by 8 bases. Germline CDR1 reads MNHEY; CDR2 reads SMNVEV (reference sequence). This CDR3 is built from 14 residues.

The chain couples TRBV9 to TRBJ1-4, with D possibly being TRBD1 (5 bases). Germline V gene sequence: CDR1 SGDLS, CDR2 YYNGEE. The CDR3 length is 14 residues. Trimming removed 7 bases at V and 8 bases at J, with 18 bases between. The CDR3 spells CASSFAGVDEKLFF. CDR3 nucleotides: TGTGCCAGCTCCTTTGCGGGGGTGGACGAAAAACTGTTTTTT.

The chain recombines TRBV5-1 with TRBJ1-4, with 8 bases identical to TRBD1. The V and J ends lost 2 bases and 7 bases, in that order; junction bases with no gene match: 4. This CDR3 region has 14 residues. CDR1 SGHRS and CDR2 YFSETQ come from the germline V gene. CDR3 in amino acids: CASSFGTGSEKLFF. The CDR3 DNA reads TGCGCCAGCAGCTTCGGGACAGGAAGTGAAAAACTGTTTTTT.

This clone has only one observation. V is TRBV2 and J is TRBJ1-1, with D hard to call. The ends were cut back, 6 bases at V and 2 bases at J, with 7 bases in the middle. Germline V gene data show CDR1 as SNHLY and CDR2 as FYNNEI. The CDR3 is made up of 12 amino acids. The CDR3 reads CASSAGNTEAFF. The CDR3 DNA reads TGTGCCAGCAGCGCGGGTAACACTGAAGCTTTCTTT.

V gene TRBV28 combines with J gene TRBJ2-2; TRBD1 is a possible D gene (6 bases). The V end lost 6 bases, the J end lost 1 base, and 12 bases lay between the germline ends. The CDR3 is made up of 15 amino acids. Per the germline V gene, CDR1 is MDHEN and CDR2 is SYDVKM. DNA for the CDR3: TGTGCCAGCAGGCCTCAGGGGATGAACACCGGGGAGCTGTTTTTT. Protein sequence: CASRPQGMNTGELFF.

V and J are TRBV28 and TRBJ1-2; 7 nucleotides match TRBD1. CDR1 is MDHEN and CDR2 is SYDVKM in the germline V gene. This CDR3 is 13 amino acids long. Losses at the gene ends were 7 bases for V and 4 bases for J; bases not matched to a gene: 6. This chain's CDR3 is CASIPDRRYGYTF. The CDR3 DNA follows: TGTGCCAGCATCCCGGACAGGCGCTATGGCTACACCTTC.

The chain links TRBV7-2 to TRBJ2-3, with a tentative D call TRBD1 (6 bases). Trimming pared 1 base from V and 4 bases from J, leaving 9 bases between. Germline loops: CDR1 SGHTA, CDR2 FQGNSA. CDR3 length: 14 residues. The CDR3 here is CASSLDQGSDTQYF. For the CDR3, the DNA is TGTGCCAGCAGCTTAGACCAGGGGTCAGATACGCAGTATTTT. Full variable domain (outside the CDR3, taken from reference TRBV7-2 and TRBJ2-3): GAGVSQSPSNKVTEKGKDVELRCDPISGHTALYWYRQSLGQGLEFLIYFQGNSAPDKSGLPSDRFSAERTGGSVSTLTIQRTQQEDSAVYLCASSLDQGSDTQYFGPGTRLTVL.